This T cell receptor beta chain was sequenced for a study of T-cell memory formation after mild COVID-19. From the 5' RACE reads, TCRdb called clonotypes with MiXCR, one entry per CDR3 protein. The sample includes 360,000 or so distinct CDR3 sequences, 25% to 30% seen only once; the top ten take 13%. The ends lost 0 bases at V and 3 bases at J; junction bases unmatched: 8. Germline V gene sequence: CDR1 DFQATT, CDR2 SNEGSKA (reference sequence). CDR3 size: 15 residues. The sample taken for sequencing was PBMCs or a T cell subset sorted from them (not recorded which). The chain has TRBV20-1 and TRBJ2-7, with 7 bases fitting TRBD2. This TCR was recovered from an adult woman who had mild COVID-19 (a few samples of this study predate the infection). Cell type and time point are not known. CDR3: CSARDSAGNRYEQYF. The CDR3 nucleotides read TGCAGTGCTAGAGATTCAGCGGGGAACCGCTACGAGCAGTACTTC.